The entry below gives a single T cell receptor beta chain sequence along with its context. The data originate from a study of blood T cells in healthy people across ages. A second PCR, run for roughly 7 to 11 cycles, used a sample-barcoded 5' primer plus a J-beta primer mix. TCRdb used MiXCR to reprocess the 5' RACE reads, holding one entry per CDR3 protein. The table has 700,000 or so distinct CDR3 sequences, 40% to 45% seen once. V lost 0 bases to trimming and J lost 5 bases; unmatched junction nucleotides: 14. CDR1 is MNHEY and CDR2 is SVGAGI in the germline V gene. The CDR3 covers 19 residues. The TCR originated in an elderly man in good health. The chain has TRBV6-5 and TRBJ2-1; 9 bases are a match to TRBD2. The sequenced material came from blood. In nucleotides, the CDR3 is TGTGCCAGCAGTTACTCGGGACTAGCTTACTCCAGCAGTCACAATGAGCAGTTCTTC. It codes for CASSYSGLAYSSSHNEQFF.